This T cell receptor beta chain was documented in a study of cytomegalovirus exposure and HLA in healthy donors. Study-wide results and caveats: CMV antigen specificity of three CMV-associated chains was confirmed in vitro. Later analysis identified a missense DCLRE1C variant that was linked to TCR beta V- and J-gene trimming. Later analysis found that TCR beta chains associated with HLA were more clonally expanded than other, equally common chains. Cytomegalovirus association was assigned to around 150 TCR beta chains.

PCR used 60 Vbeta primers and 13 Jbeta primers. Measured with immunoSEQ multiplex PCR; TCRdb has only the in-frame clones, and not every one. The table has 130,000 or so clones, around 70% seen once. Worth noting for this clone: What it binds is not known.

Germline V gene lookup returns CDR1 MNHEY and CDR2 SVGAGI. Trimming removed 7 bases at V and 2 bases at J, with 12 bases between. The CDR3 is made up of 14 amino acids. The chain joins TRBV6-5 to TRBJ2-1, with D tentatively TRBD2 (6 bases). Sequencing input: PBMCs. This clonotype was obtained from a man in his forties in good health and CMV-seropositive. CDR3 bases: TGTGCCAGCACCCGGGACTCCACCTACAATGAGCAGTTCTTC. Residues: CASTRDSTYNEQFF.